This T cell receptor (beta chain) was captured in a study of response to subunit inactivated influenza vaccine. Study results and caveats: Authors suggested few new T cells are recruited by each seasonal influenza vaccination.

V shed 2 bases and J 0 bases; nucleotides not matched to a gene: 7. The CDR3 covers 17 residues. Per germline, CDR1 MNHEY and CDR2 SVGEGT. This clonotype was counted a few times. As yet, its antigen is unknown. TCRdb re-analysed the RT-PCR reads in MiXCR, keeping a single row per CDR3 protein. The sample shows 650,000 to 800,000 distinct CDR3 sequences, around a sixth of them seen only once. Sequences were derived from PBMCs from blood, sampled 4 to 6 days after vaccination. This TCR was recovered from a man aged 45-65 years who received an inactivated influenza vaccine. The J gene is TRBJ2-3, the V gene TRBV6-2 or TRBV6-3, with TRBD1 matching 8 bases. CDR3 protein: CASSYRGRDRSTDTQYF. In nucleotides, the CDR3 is TGTGCCAGCAGTTACCGCGGCCGGGACAGGAGCACAGATACGCAGTATTTT.